This T cell receptor beta chain was identified in a study of blood T cell repertoires in COVID-19. The repertoire was sequenced with immunoSEQ multiplex PCR; TCRdb's copy has only in-frame clones and lacks some. The table includes some 130,000 clones, under 95% detected once. The CDR3 loop spans 16 amino acids. Germline trimming cut 3 bases from V and 8 bases from J; bases unmatched to any gene: 6. CDR1 is MNHNY and CDR2 is SVGAGI in the germline V gene (reference sequence). Followed over time, Seattle patients had been enrolled while infection was active. Sequenced input: peripheral blood. The clonotype originates from a man between 60 and 75 years old with COVID-19, enrolled during active disease. The chain couples TRBV6-6 to TRBJ2-2, with 13 bases aligning to TRBD2. This chain's CDR3 is CASSYGLAGEGGELFF. The CDR3 coding sequence is TGTGCCAGCAGTTATGGACTAGCGGGAGAAGGAGGGGAGCTGTTTTTT.